The T cell receptor (beta chain) under discussion was sequenced for a study of T cell responses to AZD1222 COVID-19 vaccine. TCRdb's table, derived via immunoSEQ multiplex PCR, lists solely in-frame clones and lacks some. This sample has 90,000 to 120,000 clones; about 93% occur once, and the top ten carry around 5.9%. The sample in question was peripheral blood, obtained 28 days after the second AZD1222 dose. The sequence was collected from an adult who received the AZD1222 COVID-19 vaccine.

The CDR3 loop is CASSPAGSIVNNEKLFF. As DNA, the CDR3 is TGTGCCAGCAGCCCGGCCGGCAGCATCGTTAATAATGAAAAACTGTTTTTT. The chain is built from TRBV5-8 and TRBJ1-4; no definite D call. Trimming stripped 4 bases from V and 4 bases from J, with 20 bases between. From germline, CDR1 is SGHTS and CDR2 YDEGEE. The CDR3 runs to 17 residues. Filled out from reference TRBV5-8 and TRBJ1-4, the complete variable domain reads EAGVTQSPTHLIKTRGQQATLRCSPISGHTSVYWYQQALGLGLQFLLWYDEGEERNRGNFPPRFSGRQFPNYSSELNVNALELEDSALYLCASSPAGSIVNNEKLFFGSGTQLSVL.